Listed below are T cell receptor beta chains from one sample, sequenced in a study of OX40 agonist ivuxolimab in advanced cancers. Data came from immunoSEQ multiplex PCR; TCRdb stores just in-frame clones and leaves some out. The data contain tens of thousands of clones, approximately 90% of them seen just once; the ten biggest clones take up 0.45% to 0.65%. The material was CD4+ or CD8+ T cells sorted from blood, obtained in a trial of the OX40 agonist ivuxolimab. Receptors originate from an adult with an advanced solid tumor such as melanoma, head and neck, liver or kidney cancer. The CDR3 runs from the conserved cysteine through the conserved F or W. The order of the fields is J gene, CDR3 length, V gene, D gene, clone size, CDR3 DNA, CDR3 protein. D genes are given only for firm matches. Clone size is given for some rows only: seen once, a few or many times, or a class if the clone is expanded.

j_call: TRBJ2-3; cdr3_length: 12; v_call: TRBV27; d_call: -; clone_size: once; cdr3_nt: TGTGCCAGCAGAAGGAACTTAGGTACGCAGTATTTT; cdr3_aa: CASRRNLGTQYF
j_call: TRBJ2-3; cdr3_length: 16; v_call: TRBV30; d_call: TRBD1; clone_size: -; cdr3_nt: TGTGCCTGGAGGAAAAGGGACAGGGGTTTCACAGATACGCAGTATTTT; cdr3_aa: CAWRKRDRGFTDTQYF
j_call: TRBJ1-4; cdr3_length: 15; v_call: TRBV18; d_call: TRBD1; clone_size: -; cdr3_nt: TGTGCCAGCTCACGTGGACAGGGCAAGGATGAAAAACTGTTTTTT; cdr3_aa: CASSRGQGKDEKLFF
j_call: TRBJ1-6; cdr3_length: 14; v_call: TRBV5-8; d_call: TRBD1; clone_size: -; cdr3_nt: TGTGCCAGCAGCTTTAGGACAGGGTTCTCACCCCTCCACTTT; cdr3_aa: CASSFRTGFSPLHF
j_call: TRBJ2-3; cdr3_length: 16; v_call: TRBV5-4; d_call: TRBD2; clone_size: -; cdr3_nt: TGTGCCAGCAGCCGGACTAGCGGGGGCCGGGGAGATACGCAGTATTTT; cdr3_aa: CASSRTSGGRGDTQYF
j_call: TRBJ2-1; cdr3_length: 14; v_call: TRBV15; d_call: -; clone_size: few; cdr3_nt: TGTGCCACTAGCCCGGACAGAGCCGTGAATGAGCAGTTCTTC; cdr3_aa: CATSPDRAVNEQFF
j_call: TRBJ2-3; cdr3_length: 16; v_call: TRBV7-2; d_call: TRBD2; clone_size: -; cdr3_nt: TGTGCCAGCAGCCCCTCGCGGGGGGGAGGGACAGATACGCAGTATTTT; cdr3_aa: CASSPSRGGGTDTQYF
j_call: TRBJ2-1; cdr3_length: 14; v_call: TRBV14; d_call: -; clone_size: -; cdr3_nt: TGTGCCAGCAGCCAGTTGGTCTCCTACAATGAGCAGTTCTTC; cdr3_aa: CASSQLVSYNEQFF
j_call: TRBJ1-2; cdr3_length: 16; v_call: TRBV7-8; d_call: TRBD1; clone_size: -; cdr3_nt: TGTGCCAGCAGCGAGGGACAGGGGAGTAGTAACTATGGCTACACCTTC; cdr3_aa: CASSEGQGSSNYGYTF
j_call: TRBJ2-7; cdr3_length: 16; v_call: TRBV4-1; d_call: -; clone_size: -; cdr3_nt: TGCGCCAGCAGCCAAGATCTAAGGACAGAAATTTACGAGCAGTACTTC; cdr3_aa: CASSQDLRTEIYEQYF
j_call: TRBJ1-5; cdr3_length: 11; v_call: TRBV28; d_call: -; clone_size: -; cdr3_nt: TGTGCCAGCAGGCGGGGTCAGCCCCAGCATTTT; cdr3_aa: CASRRGQPQHF
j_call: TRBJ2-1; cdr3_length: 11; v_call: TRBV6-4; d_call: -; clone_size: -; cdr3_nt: TGTGCCAGTCAAGGAGACAATGAGCAGTTCTTC; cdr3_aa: CASQGDNEQFF
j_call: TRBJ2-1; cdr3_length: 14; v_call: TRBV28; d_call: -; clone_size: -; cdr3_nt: TGTGCCAGCAGTTTGGGGACTCCGAAAGTTCTGCAGTTCTTC; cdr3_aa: CASSLGTPKVLQFF
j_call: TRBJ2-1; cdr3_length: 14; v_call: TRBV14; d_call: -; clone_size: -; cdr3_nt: TGTGCCAGCAGCCCCCGACAGCGGATCAATGAGCAGTTCTTC; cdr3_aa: CASSPRQRINEQFF
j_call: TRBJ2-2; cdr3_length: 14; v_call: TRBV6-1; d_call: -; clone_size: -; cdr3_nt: TGTGCCAGCAGTGAAGCGCATAACACCGGGGAGCTGTTTTTT; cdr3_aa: CASSEAHNTGELFF
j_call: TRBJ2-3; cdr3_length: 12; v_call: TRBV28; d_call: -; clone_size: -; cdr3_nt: TGTGCCAGCAGCCCAGCCACCTATACGCAGTATTTT; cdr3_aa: CASSPATYTQYF
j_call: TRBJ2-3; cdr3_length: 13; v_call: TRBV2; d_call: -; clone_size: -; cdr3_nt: TGTGCCAGCACTGGGACTGTGGCAGATACGCAGTATTTT; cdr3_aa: CASTGTVADTQYF
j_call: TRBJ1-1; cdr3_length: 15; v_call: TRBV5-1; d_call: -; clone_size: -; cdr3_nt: TGCGCCAGCAGCCTACAAACAGGGATGAACACTGAAGCTTTCTTT; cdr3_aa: CASSLQTGMNTEAFF
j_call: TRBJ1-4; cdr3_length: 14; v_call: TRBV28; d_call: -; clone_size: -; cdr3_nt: TGTGCCAGCAGTCAGCAGGGATTTAATGAAAAACTGTTTTTT; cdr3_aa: CASSQQGFNEKLFF
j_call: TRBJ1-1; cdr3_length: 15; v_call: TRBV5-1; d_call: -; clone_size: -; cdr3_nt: TGCGCCAGCAGCTTGGAGGGGGGTTGGGACACTGAAGCTTTCTTT; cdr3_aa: CASSLEGGWDTEAFF
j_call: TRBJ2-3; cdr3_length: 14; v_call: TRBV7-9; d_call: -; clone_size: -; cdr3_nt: TGTGCCAGCAGCTTCCAGGACCCCACAGATACGCAGTATTTT; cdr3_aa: CASSFQDPTDTQYF
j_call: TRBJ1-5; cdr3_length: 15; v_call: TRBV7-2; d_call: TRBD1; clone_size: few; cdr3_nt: TGTGCCAGCAGCTTAGAGCCAGGGGGCTTTCAGCCCCAGCATTTT; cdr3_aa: CASSLEPGGFQPQHF
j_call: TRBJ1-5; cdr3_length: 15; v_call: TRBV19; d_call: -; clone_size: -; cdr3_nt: TGTGCCAGTAGTATAGAGTCATTTTTTGATCAGCCCCAGCATTTT; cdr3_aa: CASSIESFFDQPQHF
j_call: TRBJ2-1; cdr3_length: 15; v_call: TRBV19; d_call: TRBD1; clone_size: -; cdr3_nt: TGTGCCAGTAGTAAAACAGGGGCTGGTCAAAATGAGCAGTTCTTC; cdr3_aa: CASSKTGAGQNEQFF
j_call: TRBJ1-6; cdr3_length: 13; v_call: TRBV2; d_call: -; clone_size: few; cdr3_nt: TGTGCCAGCCTGAGGGGTAGGGCAGGGCCCCTCCACTTT; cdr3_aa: CASLRGRAGPLHF
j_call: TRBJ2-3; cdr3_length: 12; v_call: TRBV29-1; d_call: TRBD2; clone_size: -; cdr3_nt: TGCAGCGTGTCAGCGGGGGCAGATACGCAGTATTTT; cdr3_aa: CSVSAGADTQYF
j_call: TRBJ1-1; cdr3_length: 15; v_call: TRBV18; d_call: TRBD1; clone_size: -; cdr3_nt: TGTGCCAGCTCACCCCCGACAGGGGAGAACACTGAAGCTTTCTTT; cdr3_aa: CASSPPTGENTEAFF
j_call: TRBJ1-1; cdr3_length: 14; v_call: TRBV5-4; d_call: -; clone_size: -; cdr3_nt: TGTGCCAGCAGCCCCGGACAGAAGAACACTGAAGCTTTCTTT; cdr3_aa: CASSPGQKNTEAFF
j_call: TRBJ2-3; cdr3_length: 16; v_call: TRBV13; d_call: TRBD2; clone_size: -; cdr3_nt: TGTGCCAGCAGCTCTCTAGCGGGGAAAGGGACAGATACGCAGTATTTT; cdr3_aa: CASSSLAGKGTDTQYF
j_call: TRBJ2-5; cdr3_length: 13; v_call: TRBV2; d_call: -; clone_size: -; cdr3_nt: TGTGCCAGCAGTGTATCCCTGGGAGAGACCCAGTACTTC; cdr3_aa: CASSVSLGETQYF
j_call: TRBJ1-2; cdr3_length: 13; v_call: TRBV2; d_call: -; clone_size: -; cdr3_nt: TGTGCCAGCAGGGGGACCGGGACTAATGGCTACACCTTC; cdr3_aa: CASRGTGTNGYTF
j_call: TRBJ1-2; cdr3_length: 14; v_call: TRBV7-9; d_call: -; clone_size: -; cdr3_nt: TGTGCCAGCAGCTTTTGGGCACCTAACTATGGCTACACCTTC; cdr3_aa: CASSFWAPNYGYTF
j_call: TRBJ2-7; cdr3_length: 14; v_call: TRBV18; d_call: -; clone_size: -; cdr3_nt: TGTGCCAGCTCACAACAGGCTACCCCCTACGAGCAGTACTTC; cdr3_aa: CASSQQATPYEQYF
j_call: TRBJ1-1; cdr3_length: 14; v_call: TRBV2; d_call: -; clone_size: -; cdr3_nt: TGTGCCAGCAGTGAAACGGGGGCGGGTGATGAAGCTTTCTTT; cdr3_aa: CASSETGAGDEAFF
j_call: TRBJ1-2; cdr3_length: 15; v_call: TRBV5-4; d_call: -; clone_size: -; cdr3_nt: TGTGCCAGCAGCAGCGGGACGGCAGCTAACTATGGCTACACCTTC; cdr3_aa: CASSSGTAANYGYTF
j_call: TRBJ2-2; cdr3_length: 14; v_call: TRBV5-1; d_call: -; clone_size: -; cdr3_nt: TGCGCCAGCAGCTTGGGGCTGAACACCGGGGAGCTGTTTTTT; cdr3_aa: CASSLGLNTGELFF
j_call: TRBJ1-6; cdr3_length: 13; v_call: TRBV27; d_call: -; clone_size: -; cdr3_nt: TGTGCCAGTAAGGACACAAATAATTCACCCCTCCACTTT; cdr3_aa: CASKDTNNSPLHF
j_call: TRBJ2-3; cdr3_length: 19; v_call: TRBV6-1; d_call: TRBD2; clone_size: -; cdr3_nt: TGTGCCAGCAGTGAAAGAGGGATAGCGGGGGGATCTAGCACAGATACGCAGTATTTT; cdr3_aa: CASSERGIAGGSSTDTQYF
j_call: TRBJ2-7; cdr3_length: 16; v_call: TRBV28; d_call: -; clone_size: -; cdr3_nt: TGTGCCAGCAGTTATCGGGGAACCGGTCAGGACTACGAGCAGTACTTC; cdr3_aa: CASSYRGTGQDYEQYF
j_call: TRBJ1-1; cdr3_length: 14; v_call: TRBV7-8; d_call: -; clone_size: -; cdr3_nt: TGTGCCAGCAGCTTGACACTCATGAACACTGAAGCTTTCTTT; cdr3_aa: CASSLTLMNTEAFF
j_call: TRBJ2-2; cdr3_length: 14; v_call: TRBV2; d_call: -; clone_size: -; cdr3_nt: TGTGCCAGCAGTAGGACGGCGAACACCGGGGAGCTGTTTTTT; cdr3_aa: CASSRTANTGELFF
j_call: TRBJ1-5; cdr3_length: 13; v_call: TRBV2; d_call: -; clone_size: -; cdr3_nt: TGTGCCAGCACTCGAGCCCCGAATCAGCCCCAGCATTTT; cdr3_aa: CASTRAPNQPQHF
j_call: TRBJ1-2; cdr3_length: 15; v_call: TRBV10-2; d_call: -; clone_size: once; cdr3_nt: TGCGCCAGCGGGGACACCTCCGGAGGGGCCTATGGCTACACCTTC; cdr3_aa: CASGDTSGGAYGYTF
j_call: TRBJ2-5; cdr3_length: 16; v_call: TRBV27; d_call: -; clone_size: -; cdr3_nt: TGTGCCAGCAGTTTGGGGTCCCTCGGCCCCCAAGAGACCCAGTACTTC; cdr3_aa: CASSLGSLGPQETQYF
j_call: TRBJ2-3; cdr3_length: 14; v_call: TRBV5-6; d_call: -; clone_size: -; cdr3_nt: TGTGCCAGCAGCGTGACCCTTCCGACAGATACGCAGTATTTT; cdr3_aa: CASSVTLPTDTQYF
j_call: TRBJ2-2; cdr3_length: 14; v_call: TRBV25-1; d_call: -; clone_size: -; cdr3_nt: TGTGCCAGCTCTGGGCCCTACTCCACCGGGGAGCTGTTTTTT; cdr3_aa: CASSGPYSTGELFF
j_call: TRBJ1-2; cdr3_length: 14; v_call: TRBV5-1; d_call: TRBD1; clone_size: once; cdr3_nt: TGCGCCAGCAGCTTGACAGGGGGCCTCTATGGCTACACCTTC; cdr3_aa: CASSLTGGLYGYTF
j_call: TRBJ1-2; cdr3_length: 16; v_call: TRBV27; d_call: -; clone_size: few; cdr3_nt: TGTGCCAGCAGTTTAACCCCCAAAGGAGGAGGGATAGGCTACACCTTC; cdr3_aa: CASSLTPKGGGIGYTF
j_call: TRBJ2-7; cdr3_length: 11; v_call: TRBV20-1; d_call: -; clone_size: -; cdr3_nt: TGCAGTGTCGCCCAGGGTGACGAGCAGTACTTC; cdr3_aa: CSVAQGDEQYF
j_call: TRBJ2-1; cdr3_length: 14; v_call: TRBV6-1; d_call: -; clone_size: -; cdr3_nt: TGTGCCAGCAGTGAAGCGCTACGGGGCTATGAGCAGTTCTTC; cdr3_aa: CASSEALRGYEQFF
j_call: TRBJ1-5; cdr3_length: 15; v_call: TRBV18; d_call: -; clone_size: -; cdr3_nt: TGTGCCAGCTCACCACAGGAGGGGGGGGATCAGCCCCAGCATTTT; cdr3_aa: CASSPQEGGDQPQHF